This entry features one TCR beta chain sequence. The antigen remains undetermined. Researchers made TCR cDNA using 5'RACE template switching, and this step added a universal primer site and UMIs. TCRdb re-called the 5' RACE reads through MiXCR, storing one row per CDR3 protein. The sample lists 250,000 to 300,000 distinct CDR3 sequences, about 5.2% occurring once. This sample stems from a study of T cells after yellow fever vaccination. Study background: Preparing low-cell-number fractions relied on SMART-Seq v4 Ultra Low Input. Study-level findings and limits: Subsequent to the booster, the majority of primary-vaccination clones reappeared (around 96% CD4, more than 70% CD8).

V was pared by 0 bases and J by 1 base, with 7 bases between. Per germline, CDR1 KGHSH and CDR2 LQKENI. CDR3 size: 14 residues. The specimen comprised CD4+ T cells sorted from PBMCs, sampled on the day of the yellow fever booster vaccination. This clonotype originated in a young man who received the YFV17D yellow fever vaccine. V usage is TRBV18 and J usage is TRBJ2-7; D is uncertain. The CDR3 protein is CASSPPATSYEQYF. CDR3 coding DNA: TGTGCCAGCTCACCACCGGCCACATCCTACGAGCAGTACTTC.